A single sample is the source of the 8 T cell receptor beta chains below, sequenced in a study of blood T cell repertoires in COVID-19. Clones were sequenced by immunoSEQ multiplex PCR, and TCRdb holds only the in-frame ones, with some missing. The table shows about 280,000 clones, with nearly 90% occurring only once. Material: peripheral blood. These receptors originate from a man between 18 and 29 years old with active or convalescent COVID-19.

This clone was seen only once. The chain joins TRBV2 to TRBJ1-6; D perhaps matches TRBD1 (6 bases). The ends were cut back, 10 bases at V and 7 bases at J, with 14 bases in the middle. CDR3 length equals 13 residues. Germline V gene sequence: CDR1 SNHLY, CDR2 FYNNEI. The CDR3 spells CATRQENNSPLHF. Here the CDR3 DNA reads TGTGCCACAAGACAGGAGAACAATTCACCCCTCCACTTT.

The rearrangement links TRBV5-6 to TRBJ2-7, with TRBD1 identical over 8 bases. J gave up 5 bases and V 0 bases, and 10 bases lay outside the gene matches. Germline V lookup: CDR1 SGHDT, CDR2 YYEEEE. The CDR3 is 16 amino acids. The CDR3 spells CASSLGVTGVYNEQYF. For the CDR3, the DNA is TGTGCCAGCAGCTTGGGTGTGACAGGGGTTTATAACGAGCAGTACTTC. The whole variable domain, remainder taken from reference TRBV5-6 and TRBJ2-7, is DAGVTQSPTHLIKTRGQQVTLRCSPKSGHDTVSWYQQALGQGPQFIFQYYEEEERQRGNFPDRFSGHQFPNYSSELNVNALLLGDSALYLCASSLGVTGVYNEQYFGPGTRLTVT.

This CDR3 reads CASSQGRLVEQYF. In DNA, the CDR3 is TGTGCCAGCAGCCAGGGAAGACTAGTCGAGCAGTACTTC. This chain links TRBV3-1 (or the pseudogene TRBV3-2) with TRBJ2-7, with a tentative D call TRBD2 (6 bases). The germline V gene has CDR1 LGHDT and CDR2 YNNKEL (reference sequence). The CDR3 has 13 amino acids. The germline V and J ends were trimmed by 3 bases and 6 bases, with 12 bases remaining between them.

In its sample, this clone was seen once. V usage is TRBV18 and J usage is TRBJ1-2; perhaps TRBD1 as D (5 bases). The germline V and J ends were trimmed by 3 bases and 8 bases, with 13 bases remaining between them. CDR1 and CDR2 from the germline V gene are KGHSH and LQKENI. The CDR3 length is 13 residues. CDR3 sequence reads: CASSPIKEGGYTF. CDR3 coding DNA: TGTGCCAGCTCACCCATTAAGGAGGGGGGCTACACCTTC.

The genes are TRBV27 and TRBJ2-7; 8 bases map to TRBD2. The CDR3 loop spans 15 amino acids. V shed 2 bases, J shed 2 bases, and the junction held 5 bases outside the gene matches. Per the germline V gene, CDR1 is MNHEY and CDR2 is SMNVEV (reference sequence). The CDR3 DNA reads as TGTGCCAGCAGTTTAAATGGCGGGGGGACCTACGAGCAGTACTTC. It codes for CASSLNGGGTYEQYF.

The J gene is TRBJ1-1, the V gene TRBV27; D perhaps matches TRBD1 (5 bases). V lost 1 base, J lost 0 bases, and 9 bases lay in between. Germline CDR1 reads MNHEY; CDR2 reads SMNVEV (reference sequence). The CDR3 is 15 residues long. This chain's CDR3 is CASSLYRNMNTEAFF. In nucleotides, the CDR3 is TGTGCCAGCAGTTTATACAGGAATATGAACACTGAAGCTTTCTTT.

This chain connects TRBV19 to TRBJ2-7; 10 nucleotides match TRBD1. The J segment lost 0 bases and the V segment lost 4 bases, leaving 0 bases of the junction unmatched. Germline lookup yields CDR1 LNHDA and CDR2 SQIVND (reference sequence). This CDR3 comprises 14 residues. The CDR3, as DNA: TGTGCCAGTAGTAGGACAGGGGGCTCCTACGAGCAGTACTTC. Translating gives CASSRTGGSYEQYF.

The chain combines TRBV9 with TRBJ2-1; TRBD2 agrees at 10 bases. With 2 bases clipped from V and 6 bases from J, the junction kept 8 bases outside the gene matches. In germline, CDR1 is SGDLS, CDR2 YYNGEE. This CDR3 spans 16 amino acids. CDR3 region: CASSVLSSGGRNEQFF. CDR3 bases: TGTGCCAGCAGCGTTCTCTCTAGCGGGGGCCGCAATGAGCAGTTCTTC.